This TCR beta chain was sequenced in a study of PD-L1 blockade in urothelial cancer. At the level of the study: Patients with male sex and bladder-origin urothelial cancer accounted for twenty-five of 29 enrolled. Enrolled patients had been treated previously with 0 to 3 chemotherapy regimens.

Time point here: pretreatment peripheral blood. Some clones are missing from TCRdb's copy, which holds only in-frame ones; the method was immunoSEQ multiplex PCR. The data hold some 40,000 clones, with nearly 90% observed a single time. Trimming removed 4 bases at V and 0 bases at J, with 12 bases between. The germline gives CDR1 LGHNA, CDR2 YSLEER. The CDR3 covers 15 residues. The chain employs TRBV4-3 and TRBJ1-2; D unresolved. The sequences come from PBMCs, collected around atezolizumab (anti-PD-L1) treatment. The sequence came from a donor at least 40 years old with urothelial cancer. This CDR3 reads CASSPWAGANYGYTF. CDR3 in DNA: TGCGCCAGCAGCCCCTGGGCGGGAGCTAACTATGGCTACACCTTC.